The next 21 T cell receptor beta chains were all read from a single sample in a study of blood T cell repertoires in COVID-19. Sequencing was performed with immunoSEQ multiplex PCR; in TCRdb, only in-frame clones are kept and a portion is missing. Seen here are about 240,000 clones, 80% to 90% observed once, and the top ten hold 7.5%. Sequenced sample: peripheral blood. The receptors shown here come from a woman older than 75 with COVID-19, enrolled during active disease.

The chain joins TRBV7-2 to TRBJ2-3; 9 nucleotides align to TRBD2. Losses at the gene ends were 5 bases for V and 6 bases for J; bases not matched to a gene: 6. This CDR3 has 14 residues. The germline V gene has CDR1 SGHTA and CDR2 FQGNSA. CDR3 protein: CASSLSGSSDTQYF. CDR3 nucleotide sequence: TGTGCCAGCAGCCTTAGCGGGAGCTCGGATACGCAGTATTTT.

This chain links TRBV19 with TRBJ1-1; a possible D gene is TRBD1 (5 bases). The CDR3 is made up of 15 amino acids. CDR1 is LNHDA, CDR2 SQIVND, per germline (reference sequence). V was shortened by 3 bases and J by 2 bases, with 13 bases between the two germline ends. In DNA, the CDR3 is TGTGCCAGTAGTATTGGCTACAGGAGCAACACTGAAGCTTTCTTT. The encoded protein is CASSIGYRSNTEAFF.

The rearrangement uses TRBV6-5 and TRBJ2-5; no reliable D call. Germline CDR1 reads MNHEY; CDR2 reads SVGAGI. V lost 7 bases, J lost 0 bases, and 15 bases lay in between. CDR3 length: 15 amino acids. The CDR3 spells CASTLRNPNQETQYF. The CDR3 DNA follows: TGTGCCAGCACCTTGAGAAACCCTAACCAAGAGACCCAGTACTTC.

This clone occurred a few times. V is TRBV7-8 and J is TRBJ1-5, with D unresolved. CDR3 size: 14 residues. V lost 4 bases and J lost 0, with 7 bases in between. Germline V gives CDR1 SGHVS, CDR2 FQNEAQ. The CDR3: CASSSTYSNQPQHF. The CDR3 DNA reads TGTGCCAGCAGCTCTACTTATAGCAATCAGCCCCAGCATTTT.

The rearrangement joins TRBV5-1 to TRBJ1-3; maybe TRBD1 (5 bases). Germline loops: CDR1 SGHRS, CDR2 YFSETQ. The CDR3 totals 15 residues. Deletions cut 0 bases from V and 0 bases from J, with 7 bases between. The CDR3 here is CASSLGGGSGNTIYF. For the CDR3, the DNA is TGCGCCAGCAGCTTGGGCGGGGGCTCTGGAAACACCATATATTTT.

This clone was detected only once. V gene TRBV5-1 combines with J gene TRBJ2-2, with 9 positions matching TRBD2. The CDR3 is 16 residues long. The V gene end was trimmed by 4 bases and the J gene end by 0 bases; junction bases not matched to a gene: 4. From germline, CDR1 is SGHRS and CDR2 YFSETQ. CDR3 protein: CASSPLAGANTGELFF. In DNA form, the CDR3 reads TGCGCCAGCAGCCCATTAGCGGGGGCGAACACCGGGGAGCTGTTTTTT.

CDR3 residues: CASSSAGSLDTQYF. The CDR3 nucleotides are TGTGCCAGCAGTTCCGCAGGGTCTTTGGATACGCAGTATTTT. V usage is TRBV28 and J usage is TRBJ2-3, with D maybe TRBD1 (5 bases). Trimming took 4 bases from V and 6 from J, leaving 14 bases between them. The CDR3 is 14 amino acids. Germline CDR1 MDHEN, CDR2 SYDVKM.

The J gene is TRBJ2-2, the V gene TRBV6-1, with a tentative D call TRBD1 (5 bases). The CDR3 runs to 18 residues. V shed 1 base and J shed 3 bases, with 18 bases lying between them. CDR1 is MNHNS, CDR2 SASEGT, per germline. The CDR3 DNA reads TGTGCCAGCAGTGAAGGTGCCACCTCTCTAGGGGACACCGGGGAGCTGTTTTTT. This sequence encodes CASSEGATSLGDTGELFF.

CDR3 sequence: CASMDNRDLSYEQYF. The CDR3 DNA is TGTGCCAGCATGGATAACAGGGACCTCTCCTACGAGCAGTACTTC. The V call is TRBV2, the J call TRBJ2-7, with D possibly TRBD1 on 6 matching bases. The CDR3 extends over 15 amino acids. V lost 7 bases to trimming and J lost 0 bases, with 16 bases between them. Germline V gene data show CDR1 as SNHLY and CDR2 as FYNNEI.

This clone has just a few counts. The chain uses TRBV29-1 and TRBJ1-1; 7 nucleotides agree with TRBD1. From germline, CDR1 is SQVTM and CDR2 ANQGSEA. V was pared by 3 bases and J by 7 bases, with 8 bases of the junction left unmatched. CDR3 length: 13 residues. The CDR3 DNA follows: TGCAGCGTTGAGCAGGGGGGCATGATTGAAGCTTTCTTT. It translates to CSVEQGGMIEAFF.

This chain uses TRBV7-8 with TRBJ2-5; 7 positions match TRBD2. V shed 5 bases and J 8 bases; nucleotides not matched to a gene: 11. The CDR3 length is 14 residues. Germline V gene lookup returns CDR1 SGHVS and CDR2 FQNEAQ. CDR3: CASSTSSGPQTQYF. For the CDR3, the DNA is TGTGCCAGCAGCACCTCTAGCGGACCCCAAACCCAGTACTTC.

The V and J genes are TRBV5-6 and TRBJ1-1; TRBD1 agrees at 7 bases. J was trimmed by 4 bases and V by 3 bases; bases with no gene match: 6. Germline V gene data show CDR1 as SGHDT and CDR2 as YYEEEE. This CDR3 is built from 14 residues. CDR3 nucleotide sequence: TGTGCCAGCAGCTGGGGACAGACAACCACTGAAGCTTTCTTT. The encoded protein is CASSWGQTTTEAFF.

The chain joins TRBV6-5 to TRBJ1-6, with 7 bases lining up with TRBD1. The ends lost 7 bases at V and 8 bases at J; junction bases unmatched: 8. The CDR3 contains 14 residues. Germline CDR1 reads MNHEY; CDR2 reads SVGAGI. The CDR3 DNA sequence: TGTGCCAGCAACAGAGAGGGGGCCGATTCACCCCTCCACTTT. Residues: CASNREGADSPLHF.

As DNA, the CDR3 is TGTGCCAGCAGCCAACTCGACAGGGCCCTCCTATCCAATGAGCAGTTCTTC. Translating gives CASSQLDRALLSNEQFF. The chain recombines TRBV3-1 (or the pseudogene TRBV3-2) with TRBJ2-1, with TRBD1 matching over 7 bases. V was clipped by 2 bases and J by 6 bases; unmatched bases: 13. The CDR3 consists of 17 residues. Germline V gene sequence: CDR1 LGHDT, CDR2 YNNKEL (reference sequence).

This clone was observed a single time. Other DNA sequences in this specimen translate into the identical CDR3. The gene calls are TRBV6-6 and TRBJ2-7; D uncertain. V shed 4 bases and J shed 0 bases, with 4 bases lying between them. The V gene's germline CDR1 is MNHNY and CDR2 SVGAGI (reference sequence). The CDR3 totals 12 residues. CDR3 sequence: CASSSSSYEQYF. CDR3 nucleotides: TGTGCCAGCAGTTCCAGCTCCTACGAGCAGTACTTC.

The J gene is TRBJ2-2, the V gene TRBV15; the D gene is possibly TRBD2 (6 bases). The germline gives CDR1 LNHNV, CDR2 YYDKDF (reference sequence). The CDR3 spans 16 residues. V was clipped by 2 bases and J by 3 bases, with 13 bases between them. The CDR3 sequence: CATSRSRDLYTGELFF. The CDR3, as DNA: TGTGCCACCAGCAGATCTCGGGACTTATACACCGGGGAGCTGTTTTTT.

Here the CDR3 DNA reads TGTGCCAGCAGTCTAGGACTAGCGTTGAGCTCCTACGAGCAGTACTTC. Translation: CASSLGLALSSYEQYF. The chain recombines TRBV28 with TRBJ2-7, with 9 bases aligning to TRBD2. Trimming at V came to 5 bases and at J to 0 bases, leaving 8 bases not matched to a gene. The CDR3 loop spans 16 amino acids. Germline V gene data show CDR1 as MDHEN and CDR2 as SYDVKM.

The chain recombines TRBV11-2 with TRBJ2-5; the D gene is possibly TRBD2 (6 bases). The germline V and J ends were trimmed by 2 bases and 1 base, with 11 bases remaining between them. The germline gives CDR1 SGHAT, CDR2 FQNNGV. This CDR3 has 15 amino acids. CDR3: CASSLYPGVQETQYF. DNA for the CDR3: TGTGCCAGCAGCTTATATCCGGGGGTCCAAGAGACCCAGTACTTC.

Only a few counts were recorded for this clone. The chain links TRBV12-3 or TRBV12-4 to TRBJ2-7; tentatively, D is TRBD2 (6 bases). V was pared by 7 bases and J by 3 bases, with 10 bases between. The CDR3 extends over 12 amino acids. The DNA of the CDR3 is TGTGCCAGCAAAGCAGCGGGCTACGAGCAGTACTTC. Protein: CASKAAGYEQYF.

V is TRBV5-4 and J is TRBJ2-5, with D uncertain. The V and J ends lost 5 bases and 8 bases respectively, with 10 bases between them. Per the germline V gene, CDR1 is SGHNT and CDR2 is YYREEE (reference sequence). This CDR3 has 11 residues. The CDR3 region has the DNA TGTGCCAGCAGTTCTCAGGCAACCCAGTACTTC. Its protein is CASSSQATQYF.

In its sample, this clone was seen a few times. The chain combines TRBV4-1 with TRBJ1-4; 9 positions agree with TRBD1. V shed 6 bases, J shed 1 base, and the junction held 6 bases outside the gene matches. CDR1 is MGHRA and CDR2 is YSYEKL in the germline V gene. The length of the CDR3 is 16 residues. CDR3 residues: CASRGQGGITNEKLFF. As DNA, the CDR3 is TGCGCCAGCAGGGGACAGGGAGGTATAACTAATGAAAAACTGTTTTTT.